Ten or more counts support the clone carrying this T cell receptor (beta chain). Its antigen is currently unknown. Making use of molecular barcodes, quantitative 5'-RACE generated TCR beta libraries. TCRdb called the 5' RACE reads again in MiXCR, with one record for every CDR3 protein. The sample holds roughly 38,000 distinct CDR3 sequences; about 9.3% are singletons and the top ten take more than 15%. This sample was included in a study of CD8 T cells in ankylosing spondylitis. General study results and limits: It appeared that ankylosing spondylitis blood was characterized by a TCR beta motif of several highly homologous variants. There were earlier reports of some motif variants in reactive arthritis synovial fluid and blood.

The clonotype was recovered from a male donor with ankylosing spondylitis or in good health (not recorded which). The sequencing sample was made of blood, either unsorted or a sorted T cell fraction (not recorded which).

CDR3 nucleotide sequence: TGTGCCATCAGTGACAGATTGGGCTCCGGGGCCAACGTCCTGACTTTC. This encodes CAISDRLGSGANVLTF. The chain employs TRBV10-3 and TRBJ2-6; D is uncertain. Trimming pared 3 bases from V and 4 bases from J, leaving 13 bases between. CDR3 size: 16 residues. Germline-derived CDR1 and CDR2 are ENHRY and SYGVKD.